These T cell receptor beta chains were read from a single sample in a study of T cell responses to AZD1222 COVID-19 vaccine. Clones were sequenced by immunoSEQ multiplex PCR, and TCRdb holds only the in-frame ones, with some missing. The repertoire holds roughly 130,000 clones, with 80% to 90% as singletons. The source material was peripheral blood, sampled on day 0 of AZD1222 vaccination. These receptors were taken from an adult in good health. CDR3s include the opening cysteine and the closing phenylalanine or tryptophan. Fields, in order: D gene, V gene, J gene, clone size, CDR3 protein, CDR3 DNA. The D gene is left open where the match is weak. Part of the rows lack a size; the others show once, few, many or a class for expanded clones.

d_call: .; v_call: TRBV12-3/TRBV12-4; j_call: TRBJ1-2; clone_size: .; cdr3_aa: CASSSGLNYGYTF; cdr3_nt: TGTGCCAGCAGTTCGGGGCTGAACTATGGCTACACCTTC
d_call: .; v_call: TRBV6-5; j_call: TRBJ2-7; clone_size: .; cdr3_aa: CASLTPGRTYEQYF; cdr3_nt: TGTGCCAGCCTTACCCCGGGACGTACCTACGAGCAGTACTTC
d_call: .; v_call: TRBV14; j_call: TRBJ1-1; clone_size: .; cdr3_aa: CASSHLRVGPTEAFF; cdr3_nt: TGTGCCAGCAGCCACCTCAGGGTCGGCCCTACCGAAGCTTTCTTT
d_call: .; v_call: TRBV4-1; j_call: TRBJ1-4; clone_size: .; cdr3_aa: CASSQGRGGEKLFF; cdr3_nt: TGCGCCAGCAGCCAGGGAAGGGGAGGAGAAAAACTGTTTTTT
d_call: .; v_call: TRBV2; j_call: TRBJ2-5; clone_size: .; cdr3_aa: CASNLYPVETQYF; cdr3_nt: TGTGCCAGCAACCTGTACCCGGTGGAGACCCAGTACTTC
d_call: TRBD1; v_call: TRBV5-4; j_call: TRBJ1-4; clone_size: few; cdr3_aa: CASSLGQGRRLNEKLFF; cdr3_nt: TGTGCCAGCAGCTTGGGACAGGGGAGACGGCTAAATGAAAAACTGTTTTTT
d_call: .; v_call: TRBV30; j_call: TRBJ1-2; clone_size: .; cdr3_aa: CACPPRGGFGLGYTF; cdr3_nt: TGTGCCTGTCCCCCCCGCGGGGGATTTGGTCTTGGCTACACCTTC
d_call: TRBD2; v_call: TRBV19; j_call: TRBJ2-5; clone_size: .; cdr3_aa: CASSRQAGIAETQYF; cdr3_nt: TGTGCCAGTAGTAGACAAGCGGGAATAGCAGAGACCCAGTACTTC
d_call: .; v_call: TRBV24-1; j_call: TRBJ2-3; clone_size: .; cdr3_aa: CATSDLSSDSSTDTQYF; cdr3_nt: TGTGCCACCAGTGACCTATCTAGCGACTCTAGCACAGATACGCAGTATTTT
d_call: .; v_call: TRBV21-1; j_call: TRBJ2-1; clone_size: .; cdr3_aa: CASSGPRVSGNNEQFF; cdr3_nt: TGTGCCAGCAGCGGGCCACGAGTTAGCGGTAACAATGAGCAGTTCTTC
d_call: TRBD1; v_call: TRBV13; j_call: TRBJ2-4; clone_size: .; cdr3_aa: CASSSDRGPGNIQYF; cdr3_nt: TGTGCCAGCAGCTCGGACAGGGGGCCGGGAAACATTCAGTACTTC
d_call: .; v_call: TRBV14; j_call: TRBJ1-1; clone_size: .; cdr3_aa: CASSQIEIGMNTEAFF; cdr3_nt: TGTGCCAGCAGCCAGATAGAGATAGGAATGAACACTGAAGCTTTCTTT
d_call: TRBD1; v_call: TRBV3-1/TRBV3-2; j_call: TRBJ1-2; clone_size: .; cdr3_aa: CASSRGTGTGYGYTF; cdr3_nt: TGTGCCAGCAGCCGAGGGACAGGGACGGGCTATGGCTACACCTTC
d_call: .; v_call: TRBV19; j_call: TRBJ1-1; clone_size: .; cdr3_aa: CASTSVGNTEAFF; cdr3_nt: TGTGCCAGTACCTCGGTCGGGAACACTGAAGCTTTCTTT
d_call: .; v_call: TRBV3-1/TRBV3-2; j_call: TRBJ1-4; clone_size: .; cdr3_aa: CASSPGGAVNEKLFF; cdr3_nt: TGTGCCAGCAGCCCCGGGGGGGCGGTTAATGAAAAACTGTTTTTT
d_call: .; v_call: TRBV7-9; j_call: TRBJ1-2; clone_size: once; cdr3_aa: CASSLGQASDGYTF; cdr3_nt: TGTGCCAGCAGCTTAGGACAGGCCAGTGATGGCTACACCTTC
d_call: TRBD1; v_call: TRBV27; j_call: TRBJ1-2; clone_size: .; cdr3_aa: CASKRGTVGIYGYTF; cdr3_nt: TGTGCCAGCAAAAGGGGGACAGTGGGAATATATGGCTACACCTTC
d_call: .; v_call: TRBV9; j_call: TRBJ1-2; clone_size: .; cdr3_aa: CASSVGGANSGYTF; cdr3_nt: TGTGCCAGCAGCGTAGGGGGGGCCAACTCTGGCTACACCTTC
d_call: .; v_call: TRBV6-5; j_call: TRBJ2-3; clone_size: .; cdr3_aa: CATLRTDTQYF; cdr3_nt: TGTGCCACTCTTCGAACAGATACGCAGTATTTT
d_call: .; v_call: TRBV3-1/TRBV3-2; j_call: TRBJ2-7; clone_size: .; cdr3_aa: CASSQRYEQYF; cdr3_nt: TGTGCCAGCAGCCAACGGTACGAGCAGTACTTC
d_call: TRBD2; v_call: TRBV27; j_call: TRBJ2-1; clone_size: .; cdr3_aa: CASGTGGEQFF; cdr3_nt: TGTGCCAGCGGAACGGGGGGGGAGCAGTTCTTC
d_call: .; v_call: TRBV24-1; j_call: TRBJ1-4; clone_size: .; cdr3_aa: CATSGGEEKLFF; cdr3_nt: TGTGCCACCAGCGGGGGCGAGGAAAAACTGTTTTTT
d_call: .; v_call: TRBV19; j_call: TRBJ2-7; clone_size: .; cdr3_aa: CASSIGGSGEFEQYF; cdr3_nt: TGTGCCAGTAGTATAGGTGGGAGTGGAGAATTCGAGCAGTACTTC
d_call: .; v_call: TRBV4-3; j_call: TRBJ2-5; clone_size: .; cdr3_aa: CASSSGLRETQYF; cdr3_nt: TGCGCCAGCAGCTCGGGGCTCCGAGAGACCCAGTACTTC
d_call: .; v_call: TRBV3-1/TRBV3-2; j_call: TRBJ1-1; clone_size: .; cdr3_aa: CASSRRGSGIAFF; cdr3_nt: TGTGCCAGCAGCCGCCGAGGGAGCGGTATAGCTTTCTTT
d_call: .; v_call: TRBV19; j_call: TRBJ2-4; clone_size: .; cdr3_aa: CASSVGGQAKNIQYF; cdr3_nt: TGTGCCAGTAGTGTCGGGGGGCAAGCCAAAAACATTCAGTACTTC
d_call: .; v_call: TRBV27; j_call: TRBJ2-2; clone_size: .; cdr3_aa: CASRFNTGELFF; cdr3_nt: TGTGCCAGCAGATTTAATACCGGGGAGCTGTTTTTT
d_call: .; v_call: TRBV11-2; j_call: TRBJ1-1; clone_size: .; cdr3_aa: CASSYFRQEAFF; cdr3_nt: TGTGCCAGCAGCTACTTCAGGCAAGAAGCTTTCTTT
d_call: TRBD1; v_call: TRBV6-5; j_call: TRBJ1-1; clone_size: .; cdr3_aa: CASSYGTGDSFGAFF; cdr3_nt: TGTGCCAGCAGTTACGGGACAGGGGATAGTTTCGGTGCTTTCTTT
d_call: TRBD1; v_call: TRBV2; j_call: TRBJ1-1; clone_size: .; cdr3_aa: CASSFTGGGTAFF; cdr3_nt: TGTGCCAGCAGTTTTACAGGGGGGGGAACGGCTTTCTTT
d_call: .; v_call: TRBV4-1; j_call: TRBJ1-2; clone_size: .; cdr3_aa: CASSQDGGRPYGYTF; cdr3_nt: TGCGCCAGCAGCCAAGATGGTGGCAGACCTTATGGCTACACCTTC
d_call: .; v_call: TRBV29-1; j_call: TRBJ2-3; clone_size: .; cdr3_aa: CSVRMNTQYF; cdr3_nt: TGCAGCGTCCGGATGAATACGCAGTATTTT
d_call: .; v_call: TRBV7-3; j_call: TRBJ2-7; clone_size: once; cdr3_aa: CASSPSLSSAYEQYF; cdr3_nt: TGTGCCAGCAGCCCATCGCTAAGCAGCGCCTACGAGCAGTACTTC
d_call: TRBD1; v_call: TRBV19; j_call: TRBJ1-4; clone_size: .; cdr3_aa: CASSMWDSYEKLFF; cdr3_nt: TGTGCCAGTAGTATGTGGGACAGCTATGAAAAACTGTTTTTT
d_call: .; v_call: TRBV2; j_call: TRBJ2-1; clone_size: .; cdr3_aa: CASRGRRGPYNEQFF; cdr3_nt: TGTGCCAGCAGGGGGAGGCGGGGGCCCTACAATGAGCAGTTCTTC
d_call: TRBD1; v_call: TRBV6-2/TRBV6-3; j_call: TRBJ1-4; clone_size: .; cdr3_aa: CASSGPTGTNEKLFF; cdr3_nt: TGTGCCAGCAGTGGACCGACAGGGACTAATGAAAAACTGTTTTTT
d_call: .; v_call: TRBV7-3; j_call: TRBJ2-2; clone_size: .; cdr3_aa: CASSSRITGELFF; cdr3_nt: TGTGCCAGCAGCTCACGGATCACCGGGGAGCTGTTTTTT
d_call: .; v_call: TRBV9; j_call: TRBJ2-5; clone_size: .; cdr3_aa: CASSPRNSETQYF; cdr3_nt: TGTGCCAGCAGCCCAAGAAACTCGGAGACCCAGTACTTC
d_call: .; v_call: TRBV7-9; j_call: TRBJ1-6; clone_size: .; cdr3_aa: CASEGGEGEPLHF; cdr3_nt: TGTGCCAGCGAAGGAGGGGAGGGTGAACCCCTCCACTTT
d_call: TRBD2; v_call: TRBV6-5; j_call: TRBJ2-3; clone_size: .; cdr3_aa: CASGGLAGTDTQYF; cdr3_nt: TGTGCCAGCGGGGGACTAGCCGGTACAGATACGCAGTATTTT
d_call: .; v_call: TRBV10-3; j_call: TRBJ1-5; clone_size: .; cdr3_aa: CAIGGWSNQPQHF; cdr3_nt: TGTGCCATCGGGGGTTGGAGCAATCAGCCCCAGCATTTT
d_call: TRBD1; v_call: TRBV7-2; j_call: TRBJ2-3; clone_size: .; cdr3_aa: CASSSRQGGNTQYF; cdr3_nt: TGTGCCAGCAGCTCCAGACAGGGTGGAAATACGCAGTATTTT
d_call: .; v_call: TRBV4-1; j_call: TRBJ1-1; clone_size: .; cdr3_aa: CASSHRGVNTEAFF; cdr3_nt: TGCGCCAGCAGCCACAGGGGCGTGAACACTGAAGCTTTCTTT
d_call: .; v_call: TRBV27; j_call: TRBJ2-3; clone_size: .; cdr3_aa: CASSLRGGSDTQYF; cdr3_nt: TGTGCCAGCAGTTTAAGGGGGGGCTCAGATACGCAGTATTTT
d_call: .; v_call: TRBV11-3; j_call: TRBJ1-2; clone_size: .; cdr3_aa: CASSPTPQGLYGYTF; cdr3_nt: TGTGCCAGCAGCCCAACCCCACAGGGTCTCTATGGCTACACCTTC
d_call: .; v_call: TRBV30; j_call: TRBJ1-2; clone_size: .; cdr3_aa: CASSKGSGLSSGGYTF; cdr3_nt: TGTGCCTCCTCCAAAGGCTCGGGGCTATCATCGGGAGGCTACACCTTC
d_call: .; v_call: TRBV5-4; j_call: TRBJ2-7; clone_size: few; cdr3_aa: CASSLWQVTYEQYF; cdr3_nt: TGTGCCAGCAGCTTGTGGCAGGTAACCTACGAGCAGTACTTC